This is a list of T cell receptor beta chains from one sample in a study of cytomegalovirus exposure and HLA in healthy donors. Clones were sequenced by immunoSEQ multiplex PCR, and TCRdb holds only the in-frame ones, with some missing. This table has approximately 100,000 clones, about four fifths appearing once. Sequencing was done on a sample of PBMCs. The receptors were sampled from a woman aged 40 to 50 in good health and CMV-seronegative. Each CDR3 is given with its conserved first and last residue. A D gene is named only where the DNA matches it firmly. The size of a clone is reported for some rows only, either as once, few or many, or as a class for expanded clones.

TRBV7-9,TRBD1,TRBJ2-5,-,CASSARDRVNQETQYF,TGTGCCAGCAGCGCCCGGGACAGGGTCAACCAAGAGACCCAGTACTTC
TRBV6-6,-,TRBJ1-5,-,CASSSRGGQPQHF,TGTGCCAGCAGTTCTCGGGGGGGTCAGCCCCAGCATTTT
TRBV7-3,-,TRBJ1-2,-,CASSSDSRGGYTF,TGTGCCAGCAGCTCTGACAGCCGTGGTGGCTACACCTTC
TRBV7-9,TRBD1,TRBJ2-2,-,CASSSGGQGATGELFF,TGTGCCAGCAGCTCCGGTGGTCAGGGGGCCACCGGGGAGCTGTTTTTT
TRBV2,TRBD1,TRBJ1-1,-,CASREGTGNFMNTEAFF,TGTGCCAGCAGGGAGGGGACAGGGAACTTCATGAACACTGAAGCTTTCTTT
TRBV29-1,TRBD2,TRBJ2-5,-,CSVNGLAGVETQYF,TGCAGCGTCAATGGACTAGCGGGGGTTGAGACCCAGTACTTC
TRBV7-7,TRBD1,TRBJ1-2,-,CASSLRQGNYGYTF,TGTGCCAGCAGCTTACGACAGGGGAACTATGGCTACACCTTC
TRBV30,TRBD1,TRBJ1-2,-,CAWSVKQGANYGYTF,TGTGCCTGGAGTGTAAAGCAGGGGGCGAACTATGGCTACACCTTC
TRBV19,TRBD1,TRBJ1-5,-,CASSIAPTGEPQHF,TGTGCCAGTAGTATAGCGCCGACAGGGGAGCCCCAGCATTTT
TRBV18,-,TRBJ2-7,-,CASSPVGGHEQYF,TGTGCCAGCTCACCCGTCGGAGGGCACGAGCAGTACTTC
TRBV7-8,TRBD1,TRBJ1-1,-,CASSLRDRNTEAFF,TGTGCCAGCAGCCTAAGGGACAGGAACACTGAAGCTTTCTTT
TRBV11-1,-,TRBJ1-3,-,CASSRVGTTGNTIYF,TGTGCCAGCAGCCGCGTCGGGACAACTGGAAACACCATATATTTT
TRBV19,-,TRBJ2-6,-,CASTAFKGLLSGANVLTF,TGTGCCAGTACCGCTTTCAAGGGGCTACTTTCTGGGGCCAACGTCCTGACTTTC
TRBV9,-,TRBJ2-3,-,CASSKLTDTQYF,TGTGCCAGCAGCAAGCTTACGGATACGCAGTATTTT
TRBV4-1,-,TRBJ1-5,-,CASSRISQGQPQHF,TGCGCCAGCAGCCGCATCTCACAGGGTCAGCCCCAGCATTTT
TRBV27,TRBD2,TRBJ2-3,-,CASRRLADLASTDTQYF,TGTGCCAGCAGAAGACTAGCGGACCTAGCTAGCACAGATACGCAGTATTTT
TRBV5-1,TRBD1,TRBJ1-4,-,CASSTGQGAEKLFF,TGCGCCAGCAGCACGGGACAGGGGGCCGAAAAACTGTTTTTT
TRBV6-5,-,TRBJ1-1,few,CASSYSGTGSNTEAFF,TGTGCCAGCAGTTACTCGGGAACAGGGTCGAACACTGAAGCTTTCTTT
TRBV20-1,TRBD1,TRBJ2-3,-,CSATIQGVQYF,TGCAGTGCTACCATACAGGGGGTCCAGTATTTT
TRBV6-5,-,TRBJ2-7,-,CASSLNRASSYEQYF,TGTGCCAGCAGTCTGAACAGGGCATCCTCCTACGAGCAGTACTTC
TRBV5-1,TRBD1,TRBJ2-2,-,CASSLVEGAAGELFF,TGCGCCAGCAGCTTGGTTGAGGGGGCGGCCGGGGAGCTGTTTTTT
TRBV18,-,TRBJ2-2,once,CASSPNQGRRIRGELFF,TGTGCCAGCTCACCAAACCAAGGGAGACGGATCAGGGGGGAGCTGTTTTTT
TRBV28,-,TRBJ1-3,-,CASSLRTGGNTIYF,TGTGCCAGCAGCTTAAGAACAGGAGGGAACACCATATATTTT
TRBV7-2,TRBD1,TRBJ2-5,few,CASSLQSGTGRETQYF,TGTGCCAGCAGCCTGCAATCCGGGACAGGGCGAGAGACCCAGTACTTC
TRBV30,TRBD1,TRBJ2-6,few,CAWRWQGVSGANVLTF,TGTGCCTGGAGATGGCAGGGGGTCTCTGGGGCCAACGTCCTGACTTTC
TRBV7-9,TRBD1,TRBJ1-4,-,CASSLASGQGGEKLFF,TGTGCCAGCAGCTTAGCGTCTGGACAGGGTGGCGAAAAACTGTTTTTT
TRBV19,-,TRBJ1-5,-,CASRGPGISNQPQHF,TGTGCCAGTAGAGGCCCAGGAATTAGCAATCAGCCCCAGCATTTT
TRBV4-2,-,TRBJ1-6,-,CASSQAELVISPLHF,TGTGCCAGCAGCCAAGCTGAGTTGGTGATTTCACCCCTCCACTTT
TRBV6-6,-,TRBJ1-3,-,CASNPGGTLSGNTIYF,TGTGCCAGCAACCCGGGGGGGACGCTCTCTGGAAACACCATATATTTT
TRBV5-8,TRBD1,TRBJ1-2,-,CASSLGQGASGYTF,TGTGCCAGCAGCTTGGGACAGGGGGCATCCGGCTACACCTTC
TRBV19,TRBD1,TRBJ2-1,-,CATEGQGIYNEQFF,TGTGCCACGGAGGGACAGGGGATCTACAATGAGCAGTTCTTC
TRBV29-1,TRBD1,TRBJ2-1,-,CSTPGGGNEQFF,TGCAGCACCCCAGGGGGTGGCAATGAGCAGTTCTTC
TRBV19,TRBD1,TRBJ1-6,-,CASSMGQTNSPLHF,TGTGCCAGTAGTATGGGACAGACTAATTCACCCCTCCACTTT
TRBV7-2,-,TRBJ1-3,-,CASSSRTGGNTIYF,TGTGCCAGCAGCTCCCGGACGGGGGGAAACACCATATATTTT
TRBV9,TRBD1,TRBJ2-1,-,CASSLGQGKHNEQFF,TGTGCCAGCAGCCTCGGACAGGGGAAACACAATGAGCAGTTCTTC
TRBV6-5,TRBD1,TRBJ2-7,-,CASSYPTGGIHEQYF,TGTGCCAGCAGTTACCCGACAGGGGGAATTCACGAGCAGTACTTC
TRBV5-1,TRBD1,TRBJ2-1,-,CASSQGTAGVYNEQFF,TGCGCCAGCAGCCAGGGGACAGCCGGAGTATACAATGAGCAGTTCTTC
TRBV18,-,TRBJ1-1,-,CASSEYSGNTEAFF,TGTGCCAGCTCCGAGTATTCGGGGAACACTGAAGCTTTCTTT
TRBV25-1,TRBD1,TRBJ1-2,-,CASSQGGTGNYGYTF,TGTGCCAGCAGCCAGGGGGGGACAGGGAACTATGGCTACACCTTC
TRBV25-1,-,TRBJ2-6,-,CASSESAGLSGANVLTF,TGTGCCAGTAGTGAATCGGCGGGCCTCTCTGGGGCCAACGTCCTGACTTTC
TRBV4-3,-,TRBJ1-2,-,CASSQERGLGNGYTF,TGCGCCAGCAGCCAAGAAAGGGGGTTGGGAAATGGCTACACCTTC
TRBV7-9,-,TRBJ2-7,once,CASSSPSSYEQYF,TGTGCCAGCAGCTCACCCAGCTCCTACGAGCAGTACTTC
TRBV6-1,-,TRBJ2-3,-,CASSKERLNTDTQYF,TGTGCCAGCAGTAAGGAGCGTTTGAACACAGATACGCAGTATTTT
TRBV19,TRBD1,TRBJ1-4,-,CASREGQPGDEKLFF,TGTGCCAGTAGAGAGGGACAGCCGGGGGATGAAAAACTGTTTTTT
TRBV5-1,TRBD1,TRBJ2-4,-,CASSLALTGSVNIQYF,TGCGCCAGCAGCCTGGCCCTGACAGGGAGCGTAAACATTCAGTACTTC
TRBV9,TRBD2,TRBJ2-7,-,CASSSPAGGATYEQYF,TGTGCCAGCAGCTCACCCGCCGGGGGGGCGACCTACGAGCAGTACTTC